Below, 2 T cell receptor beta chains from the same sample are listed, as sequenced in a study of a mutant IDH1 vaccine in newly diagnosed glioma. The protocol was immunoSEQ multiplex PCR, while the TCRdb copy is restricted to in-frame clones and leaves out a portion. The sample has 85,000 to 100,000 clones; around 90% are singletons. Time point defined: baseline, week 1 (first vaccination visit). Treatment noted: pre-vaccination baseline after standard-of-care therapy. The sequencing here drew on PBMCs, taken from a glioma patient treated with radiotherapy, temozolomide or both. The receptors derive from a woman aged 45 to 65 with glioma.

The genes are TRBV28 and TRBJ1-2, with TRBD1 as a possible D gene (6 bases). In germline, CDR1 is MDHEN, CDR2 SYDVKM. The V and J ends lost 2 bases and 7 bases respectively, with 20 bases between them. CDR3 length equals 16 residues. The CDR3 protein is CASSLTGGGLWIGYTF. CDR3 coding DNA: TGTGCCAGCAGTTTAACAGGTGGGGGCCTTTGGATTGGCTACACCTTC.

This rearrangement joins TRBV7-3 to TRBJ2-1; 7 bases agree with TRBD2. The CDR3 totals 15 residues. After removal of 3 bases from V and 4 bases from J, the junction contained 6 bases not matched to a gene. CDR1 SGHTA and CDR2 FQGTGA come from the germline V gene. The CDR3 DNA is TGTGCCAGCAGCTTGACTAGCATGTGGTACAATGAGCAGTTCTTC. It is translated as CASSLTSMWYNEQFF.